Listed below are T cell receptor beta chains from one sample, sequenced in a study of cytomegalovirus exposure and HLA in healthy donors. The table came from immunoSEQ multiplex PCR; TCRdb's copy has only in-frame clones and leaves some out. The sample has around 33,000 clones; the top ten hold around 3.5%. The sample was PBMCs. These TCRs come from a man aged 35 to 55 in good health and CMV-seronegative. The CDR3 runs from the conserved cysteine through the conserved F or W. Fields, in order: J gene, clone size, V gene, D gene, CDR3 protein, CDR3 DNA. The D gene is left open where the match is weak. Only some rows state a clone size, as once, few, many or a class for expanded clones.

j_call: TRBJ2-3
clone_size: NA
v_call: TRBV5-1
d_call: TRBD1
cdr3_aa: CASSLGQGKIADTQYF
cdr3_nt: TGCGCCAGCAGCTTGGGACAGGGGAAAATCGCAGATACGCAGTATTTT

j_call: TRBJ1-1
clone_size: NA
v_call: TRBV7-6
d_call: NA
cdr3_aa: CASSSDYNTEAFF
cdr3_nt: TGTGCCAGCAGCTCAGACTATAACACTGAAGCTTTCTTT

j_call: TRBJ2-3
clone_size: NA
v_call: TRBV6-5
d_call: TRBD2
cdr3_aa: CASSYGLAGGTDTQYF
cdr3_nt: TGTGCCAGCAGTTACGGACTAGCGGGAGGGACAGATACGCAGTATTTT

j_call: TRBJ2-7
clone_size: NA
v_call: TRBV25-1
d_call: NA
cdr3_aa: CASGASEQYF
cdr3_nt: TGTGCCAGCGGAGCCTCCGAGCAGTACTTC

j_call: TRBJ1-1
clone_size: medium-sized
v_call: TRBV10-3
d_call: NA
cdr3_aa: CAIGAGDLNTEAFF
cdr3_nt: TGTGCCATCGGCGCGGGGGACTTGAACACTGAAGCTTTCTTT

j_call: TRBJ2-3
clone_size: NA
v_call: TRBV9
d_call: TRBD2
cdr3_aa: CASSVEPSGRAGTDTQYF
cdr3_nt: TGTGCCAGCAGCGTAGAACCTAGCGGGAGGGCCGGCACAGATACGCAGTATTTT

j_call: TRBJ2-3
clone_size: NA
v_call: TRBV5-6
d_call: TRBD1
cdr3_aa: CASSLEGAGDTQYF
cdr3_nt: TGTGCCAGCAGCTTGGAGGGGGCGGGAGATACGCAGTATTTT

j_call: TRBJ1-1
clone_size: NA
v_call: TRBV18
d_call: NA
cdr3_aa: CASSRRDKNTEAFF
cdr3_nt: TGTGCCAGCTCACGACGGGACAAGAACACTGAAGCTTTCTTT

j_call: TRBJ2-1
clone_size: NA
v_call: TRBV9
d_call: TRBD1
cdr3_aa: CASSVVPGQGLVEQFF
cdr3_nt: TGTGCCAGCAGCGTTGTCCCGGGACAGGGTTTGGTTGAGCAGTTCTTC

j_call: TRBJ1-5
clone_size: NA
v_call: TRBV5-8
d_call: TRBD1
cdr3_aa: CASSWGQFPNQPQHF
cdr3_nt: TGTGCCAGCAGCTGGGGACAGTTCCCCAATCAGCCCCAGCATTTT

j_call: TRBJ1-2
clone_size: NA
v_call: TRBV7-9
d_call: NA
cdr3_aa: CASSLALIRTDYGYTF
cdr3_nt: TGTGCCAGCAGCTTAGCGCTAATTAGGACAGACTATGGCTACACCTTC

j_call: TRBJ2-5
clone_size: NA
v_call: TRBV9
d_call: NA
cdr3_aa: CASSVGVLELETQYF
cdr3_nt: TGTGCCAGCAGCGTAGGAGTTCTTGAGTTAGAGACCCAGTACTTC

j_call: TRBJ2-7
clone_size: NA
v_call: TRBV6-5
d_call: NA
cdr3_aa: CASSYPGAGYEQYF
cdr3_nt: TGTGCCAGCAGTTACCCGGGAGCAGGATACGAGCAGTACTTC

j_call: TRBJ2-1
clone_size: NA
v_call: TRBV4-3
d_call: TRBD2
cdr3_aa: CASSQKLAGPVDEQFF
cdr3_nt: TGCGCCAGCAGCCAAAAACTAGCGGGACCAGTCGATGAGCAGTTCTTC

j_call: TRBJ2-7
clone_size: NA
v_call: TRBV28
d_call: NA
cdr3_aa: CASSSGTRGADEQYF
cdr3_nt: TGTGCCAGCAGCTCCGGGACCCGGGGGGCAGACGAGCAGTACTTC

j_call: TRBJ2-2
clone_size: NA
v_call: TRBV18
d_call: TRBD1
cdr3_aa: CASSPPTGGTGELFF
cdr3_nt: TGTGCCAGCTCACCACCGACAGGGGGGACCGGGGAGCTGTTTTTT

j_call: TRBJ1-1
clone_size: NA
v_call: TRBV5-5
d_call: NA
cdr3_aa: CASSLEGGRFFSTEAFF
cdr3_nt: TGTGCCAGCAGCCTGGAAGGGGGTAGGTTTTTCTCCACTGAAGCTTTCTTT

j_call: TRBJ1-1
clone_size: NA
v_call: TRBV28
d_call: NA
cdr3_aa: CASSLRPGMRTEAFF
cdr3_nt: TGTGCCAGCAGCCTACGGCCGGGGATGAGGACTGAAGCTTTCTTT

j_call: TRBJ2-3
clone_size: NA
v_call: TRBV9
d_call: TRBD2
cdr3_aa: CASSADWPGTSPLPQYF
cdr3_nt: TGTGCCAGCAGCGCCGATTGGCCCGGGACTAGTCCCCTTCCGCAGTATTTT

j_call: TRBJ1-2
clone_size: NA
v_call: TRBV11-1
d_call: TRBD1
cdr3_aa: CASRDKGQGVYGYTF
cdr3_nt: TGTGCCAGCAGAGACAAAGGACAGGGTGTGTATGGCTACACCTTC

j_call: TRBJ2-7
clone_size: NA
v_call: TRBV9
d_call: NA
cdr3_aa: CASSPVAGEQYF
cdr3_nt: TGTGCCAGCAGCCCGGTGGCGGGGGAGCAGTACTTC

j_call: TRBJ1-3
clone_size: NA
v_call: TRBV6-5
d_call: NA
cdr3_aa: CASSLYREGNTIYF
cdr3_nt: TGTGCCAGCAGTTTGTACAGGGAGGGAAACACCATATATTTT

j_call: TRBJ2-7
clone_size: NA
v_call: TRBV6-5
d_call: TRBD1
cdr3_aa: CASTREGATYEQYF
cdr3_nt: TGTGCCAGCACCCGAGAGGGGGCTACCTACGAGCAGTACTTC

j_call: TRBJ2-1
clone_size: NA
v_call: TRBV5-6
d_call: TRBD2
cdr3_aa: CASSPGLAGSYNEQFF
cdr3_nt: TGTGCCAGCAGCCCAGGACTAGCGGGCTCCTACAATGAGCAGTTCTTC

j_call: TRBJ1-1
clone_size: NA
v_call: TRBV12-5
d_call: NA
cdr3_aa: CASADRTESERIIFF
cdr3_nt: TGTGCTAGTGCCGATCGTACAGAGTCGGAACGAATCATTTTCTTT

j_call: TRBJ2-7
clone_size: NA
v_call: TRBV6-1
d_call: NA
cdr3_aa: CASRGGTELYEQYF
cdr3_nt: TGTGCCAGCAGAGGAGGGACAGAACTCTACGAGCAGTACTTC

j_call: TRBJ1-5
clone_size: NA
v_call: TRBV6-1
d_call: TRBD1
cdr3_aa: CASSSQQGNNQPQHF
cdr3_nt: TGTGCCAGCAGTTCACAACAGGGGAATAATCAGCCCCAGCATTTT

j_call: TRBJ2-7
clone_size: NA
v_call: TRBV4-2
d_call: TRBD2
cdr3_aa: CASSQVSSSGGYEQYF
cdr3_nt: TGTGCCAGCAGCCAAGTTTCGTCTAGCGGGGGATACGAGCAGTACTTC

j_call: TRBJ2-7
clone_size: NA
v_call: TRBV5-1
d_call: TRBD1
cdr3_aa: CASSWDRAYEQSF
cdr3_nt: TGCGCCAGCAGTTGGGACAGGGCCTACGAGCAGTCCTTC

j_call: TRBJ2-7
clone_size: NA
v_call: TRBV7-2
d_call: TRBD2
cdr3_aa: CASSVSGGLGLAGAYEQYF
cdr3_nt: TGTGCCAGCAGCGTTAGTGGTGGTTTGGGACTAGCGGGAGCCTACGAGCAGTACTTC

j_call: TRBJ2-1
clone_size: NA
v_call: TRBV4-2
d_call: NA
cdr3_aa: CASSQEGQGRVNEQFF
cdr3_nt: TGTGCCAGCAGCCAAGAGGGGCAGGGGAGGGTCAATGAGCAGTTCTTC

j_call: TRBJ2-1
clone_size: NA
v_call: TRBV9
d_call: NA
cdr3_aa: CASSVLWRGNNEQFF
cdr3_nt: TGTGCCAGCAGCGTACTCTGGAGGGGAAACAATGAGCAGTTCTTC

j_call: TRBJ1-2
clone_size: NA
v_call: TRBV18
d_call: TRBD1
cdr3_aa: CASSPTGDHYGYTF
cdr3_nt: TGTGCCAGCTCACCAACAGGGGACCACTATGGCTACACCTTC

j_call: TRBJ1-1
clone_size: medium-sized
v_call: TRBV6-5
d_call: NA
cdr3_aa: CASRKQGMNTEAFF
cdr3_nt: TGTGCCAGCCGGAAACAGGGAATGAACACTGAAGCTTTCTTT

j_call: TRBJ1-5
clone_size: NA
v_call: TRBV30
d_call: NA
cdr3_aa: CAWGPEGVSNQPQHF
cdr3_nt: TGTGCCTGGGGGCCCGAAGGGGTTAGCAATCAGCCCCAGCATTTT

j_call: TRBJ2-7
clone_size: NA
v_call: TRBV6-5
d_call: TRBD1
cdr3_aa: CASSKGTGGAYEQYF
cdr3_nt: TGTGCCAGCAGTAAGGGGACAGGGGGGGCCTACGAGCAGTACTTC

j_call: TRBJ2-7
clone_size: hyperexpanded
v_call: TRBV19
d_call: TRBD2
cdr3_aa: CASSRTSGSFDEQYF
cdr3_nt: TGTGCCAGTAGTCGGACTAGCGGGAGCTTTGACGAGCAGTACTTC

j_call: TRBJ2-5
clone_size: NA
v_call: TRBV10-2
d_call: NA
cdr3_aa: CASRARVSWGLQETQYF
cdr3_nt: TGCGCCAGCAGAGCGCGGGTCTCGTGGGGGCTACAAGAGACCCAGTACTTC

j_call: TRBJ2-1
clone_size: NA
v_call: TRBV18
d_call: TRBD2
cdr3_aa: CASSHSGSADEQFF
cdr3_nt: TGTGCCAGCTCACACAGCGGGAGTGCCGATGAGCAGTTCTTC

j_call: TRBJ2-5
clone_size: NA
v_call: TRBV7-9
d_call: TRBD2
cdr3_aa: CASSGWASGETQYF
cdr3_nt: TGTGCCAGCAGCGGGTGGGCTAGCGGAGAGACCCAGTACTTC

j_call: TRBJ1-1
clone_size: NA
v_call: TRBV29-1
d_call: NA
cdr3_aa: CSDLRFGGGTEAFF
cdr3_nt: TGCAGCGACCTTAGATTCGGCGGTGGCACTGAAGCTTTCTTT

j_call: TRBJ1-1
clone_size: NA
v_call: TRBV6-5
d_call: NA
cdr3_aa: CASSYWAGNTEAFF
cdr3_nt: TGTGCCAGCAGTTACTGGGCAGGGAACACTGAAGCTTTCTTT

j_call: TRBJ1-5
clone_size: NA
v_call: TRBV6-5
d_call: NA
cdr3_aa: CASRQGDQPQHF
cdr3_nt: TGTGCCAGCAGACAGGGAGATCAGCCCCAGCATTTT

j_call: TRBJ1-5
clone_size: NA
v_call: TRBV28
d_call: NA
cdr3_aa: CASSLQGQPQHF
cdr3_nt: TGTGCCAGCAGTTTGCAGGGACAGCCCCAGCATTTT

j_call: TRBJ1-5
clone_size: NA
v_call: TRBV30
d_call: NA
cdr3_aa: CAWSVKQISNQPQHF
cdr3_nt: TGTGCCTGGAGTGTAAAACAGATTAGCAATCAGCCCCAGCATTTT

j_call: TRBJ1-5
clone_size: NA
v_call: TRBV4-2
d_call: TRBD1
cdr3_aa: CASSQSGQGFGNQPQHF
cdr3_nt: TGTGCCAGCAGCCAATCCGGACAGGGGTTTGGCAATCAGCCCCAGCATTTT

j_call: TRBJ1-1
clone_size: NA
v_call: TRBV10-3
d_call: TRBD1
cdr3_aa: CAISRDRGFSDTEAFF
cdr3_nt: TGTGCCATCAGCCGGGACAGGGGGTTTAGTGACACTGAAGCTTTCTTT

j_call: TRBJ1-1
clone_size: NA
v_call: TRBV19
d_call: TRBD1
cdr3_aa: CASLNRGNTEAFF
cdr3_nt: TGTGCCAGCCTCAACAGGGGTAACACTGAAGCTTTCTTT